The 21 T cell receptor beta chains below were found in one sample sequenced in a study of tumor and adjacent non-tumor tissue in lung cancer (dated by TCRdb to the late 2010s). Libraries were made using multiplex PCR. Instrument used: Illumina HiSeq 2500. TCRbeta libraries were constructed through three rounds of nested PCR with primers (Table S4) according to protocols adapted from ARM-PCR. The public sequencing data were trimmed at Q25 with fastp and processed into clonotypes with MiXCR by TCRdb, which kept only in-frame beta chains. Records with the same CDR3 protein are collapsed into one entry carrying the most frequent genes and DNA. The sample table holds 75,000 to 95,000 distinct CDR3 sequences, of which under 80% were seen once. Of the sample, about a fifth is held by the ten largest clones. Bulk unsorted tissue served as the source for RNA extraction, and RNA quality was assessed using a NanoDrop ND-1000 and an Agilent 2100. Normal lung samples were distant non-tumor tissue taken more than 3 cm from the tumor edge.

Sample: distant non-tumor lung tissue. All receptors derive from a woman aged 45-65 years with non-small cell lung cancer.

This clonotype has a single count. The CDR3 ends on some other residue instead of the conserved phenylalanine or tryptophan, so this is likely a read error. No DNA is shown, since the ends of the CDR3 on it are uncertain; the CDR3 is the one TCRdb lists. The genes are TRBV6-5 and TRBJ2-7; no check of the table's D call, TRBD1, against the DNA was made. Germline assignment: CDR1 MNHEY and CDR2 SVGAGI. The CDR3 adds up to 13 amino acids, both ends counted. CDR3 protein: CASSLRQDYEQYI.

The chain joins TRBV11-1 to TRBJ2-1; D uncertain. V dropped 10 bases and J dropped 5 bases, with 12 bases sitting between them. Germline loops: CDR1 SGHAT, CDR2 FQDESV (reference sequence). The CDR3 totals 12 residues. The CDR3 region is CATAHVNNEQFF. The CDR3 DNA is TGTGCCACGGCCCACGTCAACAATGAGCAGTTCTTC.

This clonotype was picked up many times. The chain has TRBV5-6 and TRBJ2-7; 7 nucleotides agree with TRBD1. Germline-derived CDR1 and CDR2 are SGHDT and YYEEEE. The CDR3 has 15 amino acids. V lost 2 bases to trimming and J lost 5 bases; unmatched junction nucleotides: 10. In nucleotides, the CDR3 is TGTGCCAGCAGCTTATACCGGGACAGTAGTGACGAGCAGTACTTC. It yields the protein CASSLYRDSSDEQYF.

In this sample, this clonotype turned up many times. The chain joins TRBV6-5 to TRBJ2-7; tentatively, D is TRBD2 (5 bases). CDR3 length: 10 amino acids. V gave up 7 bases and J gave up 6 bases, with 7 bases separating them. CDR1 and CDR2 (germline): MNHEY, SVGAGI. As DNA, the CDR3 is TGTGCCAGCACGGGATCCGAGCAGTACTTC. It translates to CASTGSEQYF.

As concerns this clonotype: The junction departs from germline at one end; a sequencing error may be responsible. J is TRBJ2-1 and V is TRBV29-1; D remains ambiguous. Per germline, CDR1 SQVTM and CDR2 ANQGSEA. This CDR3 comprises 17 residues. CDR3 in amino acids: CNVEGFCGVTSYNEQFF. The CDR3 region has the DNA TGCAACGTTGAAGGGTTCTGTGGGGTAACCTCCTACAATGAGCAGTTCTTC.

A remark on this clonotype: Given a much more abundant clone one base away, this may be a read error. The DNA of the CDR3 is TGTATCAGCATGAGGGGCGGTAGTGGGACCCAGTACTTC. Translation: CISMRGGSGTQYF. The chain has TRBV12-3 or TRBV12-4 and TRBJ2-5, with D perhaps TRBD1 or TRBD2 (5 bases each). The CDR3 contains 13 residues.

The rearrangement uses TRBV11-2 and TRBJ2-1; D not resolved. The germline CDR1 and CDR2 sequences are SGHAT and FQNNGV. The CDR3 is 13 amino acids. V was pared by 9 bases and J by 13 bases, with 22 bases between. CDR3 coding DNA: TGTGCCAGTACCTTAGAGGCGGCCAACGAACAGTTCTTC. Its translation: CASTLEAANEQFF.

The chain uses TRBV29-1 and TRBJ2-1, with 7 bases lining up with TRBD1. The V and J ends lost 5 bases and 13 bases, in that order; junction bases with no gene match: 17. The CDR3 consists of 14 residues. In germline, CDR1 is SQVTM, CDR2 ANQGSEA. DNA of the CDR3: TGCAGCGTTAGCCGGGACAGCTCCTACGATGGCCAGTTCTTC. It encodes CSVSRDSSYDGQFF.

With regard to this clonotype: The junction shows a germline mismatch at one end, possibly a read error. This chain connects TRBV11-2 to TRBJ2-7, with a possible D match to TRBD1 (5 bases). CDR3 size: 14 residues. Germline CDR1 is SGHAT and CDR2 is FQNNGV. The CDR3 sequence: CASFLTDTAYEQYF. In DNA, the CDR3 is TGTGCCAGCTTCCTGACGGACACTGCCTACGAGCAGTACTTT.

In the case of this clonotype: One end of the junction varies from germline; a read error may be responsible. The chain combines TRBV6-5 with TRBJ1-2; possible D gene TRBD1, 6 bases. Germline V gene data show CDR1 as MNHEY and CDR2 as SVGAGI. The CDR3 sequence is 14 residues long. Here the CDR3 reads CVSSQQGSNYGYTF. The CDR3 DNA reads TGTGTCAGCAGCCAACAGGGATCAAACTATGGCTACACATTC.

The chain recombines TRBV11-1 with TRBJ2-5; 7 bases are a match to TRBD1. The V and J ends lost 5 bases and 8 bases, in that order; junction bases with no gene match: 11. Germline V gives CDR1 SGHAT, CDR2 FQDESV (reference sequence). The CDR3 has 14 residues. The CDR3 is CASSPRQGVETQYF. The DNA for the CDR3 is TGTGCCAGCAGCCCGAGACAGGGTGTAGAAACCCAGTACTTC.

Of note for this clonotype: One end of the junction does not line up with germline, which may come from a read error. The chain recombines TRBV6-1 with TRBJ2-3, with 7 nucleotides matching TRBD2. The CDR3 spans 15 residues. CDR1 is MNHNS, CDR2 SASEGT, per germline. The CDR3 nucleotides read TGTGCCAGCAGTGGAGGAACGGGTGGACTAGATACGCAGAATTTT. Its translation: CASSGGTGGLDTQNF.

This clonotype is medium-sized (0.01 to 0.1%) by share. V usage is TRBV11-3 and J usage is TRBJ2-7; 8 bases map to TRBD1. Germline loops: CDR1 SGHNT, CDR2 YENEEA. The length of the CDR3 is 13 residues. Trimming cost V 4 bases and J 5 bases; bases outside gene matches: 4. CDR3: CASSSGQDDEQYF. The DNA for the CDR3 is TGTGCCAGCAGCTCGGGACAGGACGACGAGCAGTACTTC. The full variable domain, with the rest looked up from reference TRBV11-3 and TRBJ2-7, is EAGVVQSPRYKIIEKKQPVAFWCNPISGHNTLYWYLQNLGQGPELLIRYENEEAVDDSQLPKDRFSAERLKGVDSTLKIQPAELGDSAVYLCASSSGQDDEQYFGPGTRLTVT.

On this clonotype: The conserved phenylalanine or tryptophan is not found at the CDR3 terminus, so this likely reflects a read error. Because the CDR3's place on the DNA is in doubt, the DNA is left out and the CDR3 is given as listed by TCRdb. The chain couples TRBV29-1 to TRBJ2-7; TRBD2 is the table's D call and was not checked against the DNA. Inclusive of both ends, the CDR3 amounts to 12 amino acids. Germline V lookup: CDR1 SQVTM, CDR2 ANQGSEA. CDR3 amino acids: CSVEGRGREEYL.

This rearrangement joins TRBV6-5 to TRBJ2-2; possibly TRBD1 for D (5 bases). The V end lost 6 bases, the J end lost 7 bases, and 15 bases lay between the germline ends. Germline V CDR1 and CDR2: MNHEY, SVGAGI. The CDR3 runs 14 residues. CDR3 protein: CASRGPGLVGELFF. The CDR3 region has the DNA TGTGCCAGCAGGGGCCCAGGGTTGGTCGGGGAGCTGTTTTTT.

Points on this clonotype: The junction and the germline gene differ at one end; a read error may be behind it. The CDR3 loop is CAGSSQGGEGTDTQYF. Written as DNA, the CDR3 is TGTGCCGGCAGTTCTCAAGGAGGGGAAGGCACAGATACGCAGTATTTT. This rearrangement joins TRBV6-1 to TRBJ2-3, with D tentatively TRBD2 (6 bases). This CDR3 is built from 16 residues. CDR1 is MNHNS, CDR2 SASEGT, per germline.

Of note for this clonotype: Sequence at one end of the junction differs from germline and may be a read error. The V call is TRBV12-3 or TRBV12-4, the J call TRBJ2-2; TRBD2 might be the D (6 bases). The length of the CDR3 is 17 residues. The CDR3 sequence is CVSSGLSGAPGSGELFF. In nucleotides, the CDR3 is TGTGTCAGCAGCGGGCTCAGCGGAGCTCCGGGGTCCGGGGAGCTGTTTTTT.

About this clonotype: A clone one base away is much larger, so this may be a read error. The V gene is TRBV20-1, the J gene TRBJ2-7; 7 bases agree with TRBD2. Germline V lookup: CDR1 DFQATT, CDR2 SNEGSKA (reference sequence). Germline trimming cut 3 bases from V and 4 bases from J; bases unmatched to any gene: 15. The CDR3 runs 16 residues. The CDR3 region has the DNA TGCAGTGCTAGGGAGGGGTTTGGGGCTAGCGGTTACGAGCAGTACTTC. Translating gives CSAREGFGASGYEQYF.

On this clonotype itself: As the CDR3 is not closed by the conserved phenylalanine or tryptophan, this likely results from a read error. The rearrangement links TRBV6-1 to TRBJ1-1, with TRBD1 as a possible D gene (5 bases). The CDR3 is 13 amino acids. Germline-derived CDR1 and CDR2 are MNHNS and SASEGT. V gave up 6 bases and J gave up 4 bases, with 12 bases separating them. CDR3 in DNA: TGTGCCAGCAGCACAGAGGGGATCACTGAAGCTTTCTCT. As protein: CASSTEGITEAFS.

Concerning this clonotype: The junction shows a germline mismatch at one end, possibly a read error. J is TRBJ1-2 and V is TRBV6-6, with D unclear. The CDR3 spans 13 residues. Germline V gene lookup returns CDR1 MNHNY and CDR2 SVGAGI (reference sequence). CDR3 loop: CASSYAGENGYTF. CDR3 DNA sequence: TGTGCAAGCAGTTACGCAGGCGAGAATGGCTACACCTTC.

V gene TRBV28 combines with J gene TRBJ2-3; possible D gene TRBD2, 6 bases. V shed 8 bases and J shed 2 bases, with 14 bases lying between them. Germline V gene data show CDR1 as MDHEN and CDR2 as SYDVKM. The CDR3 is 14 residues long. Here the CDR3 DNA reads TGTGCCAGCCGAACGGGAGATTTCACAGATACGCAGTATTTT. Translating it yields CASRTGDFTDTQYF.